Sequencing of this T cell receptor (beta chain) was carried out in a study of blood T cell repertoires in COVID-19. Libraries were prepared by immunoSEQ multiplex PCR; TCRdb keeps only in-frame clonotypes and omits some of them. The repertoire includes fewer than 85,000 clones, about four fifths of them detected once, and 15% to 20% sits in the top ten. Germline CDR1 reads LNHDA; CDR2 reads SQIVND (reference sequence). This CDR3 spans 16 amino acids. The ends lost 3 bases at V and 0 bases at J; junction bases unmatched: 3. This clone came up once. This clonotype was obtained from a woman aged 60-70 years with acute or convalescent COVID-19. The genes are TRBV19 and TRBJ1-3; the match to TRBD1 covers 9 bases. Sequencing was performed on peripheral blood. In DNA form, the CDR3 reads TGTGCCAGTAGTATCCCGACAGGGGGCTCTGGAAACACCATATATTTT. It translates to CASSIPTGGSGNTIYF.